A single sample is the source of the 20 T cell receptor beta chains below, sequenced in a study of T cell changes during pregnancy in multiple sclerosis. Sequencing was performed with immunoSEQ multiplex PCR; in TCRdb, only in-frame clones are kept and a portion is missing. Counted here are tens of thousands of clones, over 80% occurring once; the ten biggest clones make up around 0.66%. Sequences were derived from CD4+ T cells from peripheral blood mononuclear cells, sampled after pregnancy. These receptors were taken from a female donor with multiple sclerosis, enrolled in a pregnancy study.

The genes are TRBV7-3 and TRBJ1-2; D is perhaps TRBD1 (5 bases). The V end was cut by 0 bases, the J end by 0 bases, with 8 bases between. The length of the CDR3 is 15 residues. Germline CDR1 SGHTA, CDR2 FQGTGA. For the CDR3, the DNA is TGTGCCAGCAGCTTAACGGAGGGGTCTAACTATGGCTACACCTTC. Translated: CASSLTEGSNYGYTF.

The chain uses TRBV7-9 and TRBJ1-1; D is perhaps TRBD1 (6 bases). Germline V gene lookup returns CDR1 SEHNR and CDR2 FQNEAQ (reference sequence). The V and J ends lost 1 base and 1 base respectively, with 13 bases between them. This CDR3 comprises 16 residues. CDR3 region: CASSLEGRGRNTEAFF. CDR3 DNA sequence: TGTGCCAGCAGCTTAGAGGGCAGGGGCAGGAACACTGAAGCTTTCTTT. The whole variable domain, filled in from reference TRBV7-9 and TRBJ1-1, reads DTGVSQNPRHKITKRGQNVTFRCDPISEHNRLYWYRQTLGQGPEFLTYFQNEAQLEKSRLLSDRFSAERPKGSFSTLEIQRTEQGDSAMYLCASSLEGRGRNTEAFFGQGTRLTVV.

This chain joins TRBV9 and TRBJ2-1, with 8 bases matching TRBD2. The CDR3 extends over 14 amino acids. The junction had 12 bases not matched to a gene; V was cut back by 4 bases and J by 12 bases. The germline V gene has CDR1 SGDLS and CDR2 YYNGEE. The CDR3 region has the DNA TGTGCCAGCAGCCCCCGGGGGGGGCGGGCTCGGCAGTTCTTC. Its translation: CASSPRGGRARQFF.

This chain joins TRBV30 and TRBJ2-6; no definite D call. CDR3 size: 12 residues. Germline V CDR1 and CDR2: GTSNPN, SVGIG (reference sequence). Trimming removed 2 bases from V and 4 bases from J, with 3 bases in between. CDR3 sequence reads: CAWSLGANVLTF. DNA of the CDR3: TGTGCCTGGAGTCTCGGGGCCAACGTCCTGACTTTC.

The chain has TRBV11-2 and TRBJ1-1, with D hard to call. The CDR3 runs 15 residues. Trimming removed 1 base from V and 1 base from J, with 10 bases in between. Per the germline V gene, CDR1 is SGHAT and CDR2 is FQNNGV. The CDR3 sequence is CASSLAAGRNTEAFF. Written as DNA, the CDR3 is TGTGCCAGCAGCTTAGCAGCGGGAAGGAACACTGAAGCTTTCTTT.

The chain recombines TRBV7-2 with TRBJ2-2; TRBD2 might be the D (7 bases). The ends were cut back, 5 bases at V and 2 bases at J, with 15 bases in the middle. Germline V gene data show CDR1 as SGHTA and CDR2 as FQGNSA. This CDR3 comprises 16 residues. The CDR3 DNA reads TGTGCCAGCAGCGTAGGGGGGGGAGCCAACACCGGGGAGCTGTTTTTT. Its translation: CASSVGGGANTGELFF.

This clone was seen a handful of times. The rearrangement links TRBV2 to TRBJ1-6, with D tentatively TRBD1 (5 bases). The CDR3 extends over 12 amino acids. Germline V CDR1 and CDR2: SNHLY, FYNNEI. The V end lost 7 bases, the J end lost 10 bases, and 11 bases lay between the germline ends. The CDR3 nucleotides are TGTGCCAGCAAAGACAGCGTATCACCCCTCCACTTT. Protein product: CASKDSVSPLHF. Complete variable domain (other parts from reference TRBV2 and TRBJ1-6): EPEVTQTPSHQVTQMGQEVILRCVPISNHLYFYWYRQILGQKVEFLVSFYNNEISEKSEIFDDQFSVERPDGSNFTLKIRSTKLEDSAMYFCASKDSVSPLHFGNGTRLTVT.

The rearrangement uses TRBV6-5 and TRBJ1-1; 9 bases are shared with TRBD1. The V gene's germline CDR1 is MNHEY and CDR2 SVGAGI. V lost 0 bases and J lost 5; bases outside the gene matches: 4. This CDR3 comprises 15 residues. The CDR3: CASSYSDRGRTEAFF. The CDR3 nucleotides read TGTGCCAGCAGTTACTCCGACAGGGGGAGAACTGAAGCTTTCTTT.

This clone was detected only once. The CDR3 loop reads CASSEARGNQPQHF. Written as DNA, the CDR3 is TGTGCCAGCAGTGAAGCGCGGGGCAATCAGCCCCAGCATTTT. The chain couples TRBV6-1 to TRBJ1-5; D not certain. Germline V gene sequence: CDR1 MNHNS, CDR2 SASEGT. Trimming removed 0 bases at V and 2 bases at J, with 5 bases between. CDR3 size: 14 residues.

This chain links TRBV7-5 with TRBJ2-2; the D segment call TRBD1 is taken from the table without a DNA check. TRBV7-5 is a listed pseudogene. There are 15 residues in the CDR3. CDR3 nucleotides: TGTGTCAGAAGCTTAGAGGACAGGGATCCCGGGGAGCTGTTTTTT. Its translation is CVRSLEDRDPGELFF.

This clone has a single count. This rearrangement joins TRBV7-3 to TRBJ2-7; 7 bases line up with TRBD1. The CDR3 consists of 14 residues. The germline V gene has CDR1 SGHTA and CDR2 FQGTGA. J was trimmed by 3 bases and V by 6 bases; bases with no gene match: 8. The CDR3 DNA is TGTGCCAGCAGTAAGACAGGGAGTAGCTACGAGCAGTACTTC. Translating it yields CASSKTGSSYEQYF.

This rearrangement joins TRBV2 to TRBJ2-5; no firm D call. Looked up from germline, CDR1 is SNHLY and CDR2 is FYNNEI. The CDR3 consists of 13 residues. V was pared by 7 bases and J by 3 bases, with 12 bases between. The CDR3 DNA reads as TGTGCCAGCACGCCCGAGAGCAAAGAGACCCAGTACTTC. Translated: CASTPESKETQYF.

The chain joins TRBV6-5 to TRBJ1-2, with 9 bases lining up with TRBD1. The CDR3 spans 14 residues. Losses at the gene ends were 2 bases for V and 7 bases for J; bases not matched to a gene: 5. The germline CDR1 and CDR2 sequences are MNHEY and SVGAGI. The CDR3 nucleotides read TGTGCCAGCAGTTACGAAGGACAGGGGAGTGGCTACACCTTC. It is translated as CASSYEGQGSGYTF.

The CDR3 spells CASSLVRDTQYF. The CDR3 DNA reads TGTGCCAGCAGCTTAGTCAGGGATACGCAGTATTTT. This chain joins TRBV7-9 and TRBJ2-3, with unresolved D. V was cut by 1 base and J by 6 bases, with 5 bases left in between. The V gene's germline CDR1 is SEHNR and CDR2 FQNEAQ (reference sequence). This CDR3 is built from 12 residues.

CDR3 DNA sequence: TGTGCCAGCAGTTTGAGCAGGGCGGTCTACAATGAGCAGTTCTTC. As protein: CASSLSRAVYNEQFF. V is TRBV28 and J is TRBJ2-1, with D possibly being TRBD1 (5 bases). Trimming took off 3 bases at V and 3 bases at J, with 12 bases between the two ends. The CDR3 runs to 15 residues. CDR1 is MDHEN, CDR2 SYDVKM, per germline.

The rearrangement uses TRBV9 and TRBJ2-6; 10 nucleotides align to TRBD1. The CDR3 has 18 residues. J lost 3 bases, V lost 3 bases, and 9 bases had no gene match. Germline values: CDR1 SGDLS, CDR2 YYNGEE. The CDR3 bases are TGTGCCAGCAGCGAAAGGGACAGGGGCGCTAGTGGGGCCAACGTCCTGACTTTC. As protein: CASSERDRGASGANVLTF.

The chain carries TRBV14 and TRBJ1-2; D might be TRBD1 (5 bases). Germline CDR1 and CDR2: SGHDN and FVKESK. The V end lost 4 bases, the J end lost 4 bases, and 13 bases lay between the germline ends. This CDR3 contains 14 residues. Written as DNA, the CDR3 is TGTGCCAGCAGCCTACTCGGGCAGGGCTATGGCTACACCTTC. It codes for CASSLLGQGYGYTF.

The J gene is TRBJ1-4, the V gene TRBV5-4; 8 bases map to TRBD1. The CDR3 is 16 amino acids. The germline gives CDR1 SGHNT, CDR2 YYREEE (reference sequence). V was clipped by 4 bases and J by 7 bases; unmatched bases: 12. CDR3 protein: CASSPGQGATFEKLFF. The CDR3 nucleotides read TGTGCCAGCAGCCCTGGACAGGGAGCGACCTTTGAAAAACTGTTTTTT.

V and J are TRBV9 and TRBJ2-1; D possibly corresponds to TRBD1 (6 bases). V lost 3 bases and J 9 bases, leaving 16 bases between the germline ends. The CDR3 totals 14 residues. The V gene's germline CDR1 is SGDLS and CDR2 YYNGEE. CDR3 sequence (DNA): TGTGCCAGCAGCGAGCACATTCCCAGGGGTGAGCAGTTCTTC. As protein: CASSEHIPRGEQFF. The whole variable domain, filled in from reference TRBV9 and TRBJ2-1, reads DSGVTQTPKHLITATGQRVTLRCSPRSGDLSVYWYQQSLDQGLQFLIQYYNGEERAKGNILERFSAQQFPDLHSELNLSSLELGDSALYFCASSEHIPRGEQFFGPGTRLTVL.

The rearrangement links TRBV19 to TRBJ2-5; D is possibly TRBD2 (6 bases). V lost 3 bases and J 2 bases, leaving 7 bases between the germline ends. This CDR3 is built from 13 residues. The germline V gene has CDR1 LNHDA and CDR2 SQIVND (reference sequence). The CDR3 is CASSIGGQETQYF. CDR3 nucleotides: TGTGCCAGTAGTATCGGAGGGCAAGAGACCCAGTACTTC.